This TCR beta chain derives from a study of post-analysis software for immune sequencing data. Background on the study: Some patients lacked subtype; others had relapsing-remitting, secondary progressive or progressive-relapsing disease. Study results and limitations: Controls showed lower frequencies than patients for roughly five TRBV segments, and TRBV5-6, TRBV5-1 and TRBV20-1 were among these. Controls had significantly higher normalized Chao1 diversity than multiple sclerosis patients.

The V gene's germline CDR1 is MDHEN and CDR2 SYDVKM. The CDR3 totals 15 residues. A remark on this clonotype: Its antigen remains unidentified.

Unique molecular identifiers were carried by the TCR beta cDNA libraries. With roughly 0.85 to 11 million T cells as the source, 400,000 to 550,000 cDNA molecules resulted. Using its own MiXCR run on the PCR reads, TCRdb lists one record per CDR3 protein. Among fewer than 600,000 distinct CDR3 sequences listed, over 35% were seen once. The receptor comes from a girl between 10 and 17 years old with multiple sclerosis. The V and J genes are TRBV28 and TRBJ2-1, with 9 bases identical to TRBD2. The DNA end lines up better with TRBJ2-7; the J call may be wrong. Sequenced material: blood. This chain's CDR3 is CASSVLGSGSDEQYF. CDR3 in DNA: TGTGCCAGCAGTGTATTGGGTAGCGGGAGCGACGAGCAGTACTTC.